This T cell receptor beta chain came from a study of T cell repertoires in cytomegalovirus infection. The wider study: CMV infection and matching HLA type were both indicated by public TCR beta signatures.

Study-wide results and limits: Carriers of CMV and the relevant HLA type were discriminated by public TCR beta frequency.

Trimming cost V 6 bases and J 4 bases, with 18 bases left between them. The CDR3 consists of 15 residues. In germline, CDR1 is MNHEY, CDR2 SMNVEV (reference sequence). This clonotype was observed a few times. Its antigen is not identified. TCRdb re-derived calls from the reads in MiXCR, one entry per CDR3 protein. Among 650,000 to 900,000 distinct CDR3 sequences listed, roughly 33% were seen once. The TCR sequence derives from a human donor in good health (CMV status not recorded). Some clones in this sample may be carry-over from other donors' samples. The source material was cultured CD8+ T cells from PBMCs, sampled from culture after CMV antigen stimulation. The V and J genes are TRBV27 and TRBJ2-5, with no clear D. The CDR3 sequence: CASRELLTLAETQYF. The CDR3 DNA reads as TGTGCCAGCAGGGAGTTATTGACACTTGCAGAGACCCAGTACTTC.